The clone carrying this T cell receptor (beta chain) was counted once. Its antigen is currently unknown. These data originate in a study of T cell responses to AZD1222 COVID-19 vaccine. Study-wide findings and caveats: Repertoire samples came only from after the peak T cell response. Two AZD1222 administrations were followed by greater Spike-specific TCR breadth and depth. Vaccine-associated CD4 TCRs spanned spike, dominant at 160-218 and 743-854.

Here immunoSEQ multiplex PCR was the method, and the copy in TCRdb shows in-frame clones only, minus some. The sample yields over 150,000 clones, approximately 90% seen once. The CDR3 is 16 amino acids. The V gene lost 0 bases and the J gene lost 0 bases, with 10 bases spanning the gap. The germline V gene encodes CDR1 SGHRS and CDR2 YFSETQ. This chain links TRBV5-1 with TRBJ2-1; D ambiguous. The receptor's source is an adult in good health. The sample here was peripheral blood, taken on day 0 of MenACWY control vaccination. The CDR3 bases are TGCGCCAGCAGCTTGGCGGGCAGCAACTCCTACAATGAGCAGTTCTTC. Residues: CASSLAGSNSYNEQFF.